The source of this T cell receptor beta chain is a study of T cells after posttransplantation cyclophosphamide. Study conclusions and caveats: Recipient CMV seropositivity and CMV reactivation strongly tracked TRB clonality.

Libraries were prepared by immunoSEQ multiplex PCR; TCRdb keeps only in-frame clonotypes and omits some of them. The table has about 18,000 clones, approximately 87% seen once. A word on this clone: As yet, its antigen is unknown.

On the day of bone marrow donation, the related graft donor provided peripheral blood. V lost 6 bases, J lost 4 bases, and 8 bases stayed unmatched. Germline CDR1 reads SGHTA; CDR2 reads FQGNSA. The CDR3 covers 15 residues. This sequence was found in a man aged 30-40 years in good health and a related stem cell transplant donor. This chain uses TRBV7-2 with TRBJ2-5, with 10 bases that match TRBD2. The sequenced material came from memory CD4+ T cells sorted from blood. CDR3 in amino acids: CASRGRASGGETQYF. DNA for the CDR3: TGTGCCAGCAGGGGTCGTGCTAGCGGGGGAGAGACCCAGTACTTC.